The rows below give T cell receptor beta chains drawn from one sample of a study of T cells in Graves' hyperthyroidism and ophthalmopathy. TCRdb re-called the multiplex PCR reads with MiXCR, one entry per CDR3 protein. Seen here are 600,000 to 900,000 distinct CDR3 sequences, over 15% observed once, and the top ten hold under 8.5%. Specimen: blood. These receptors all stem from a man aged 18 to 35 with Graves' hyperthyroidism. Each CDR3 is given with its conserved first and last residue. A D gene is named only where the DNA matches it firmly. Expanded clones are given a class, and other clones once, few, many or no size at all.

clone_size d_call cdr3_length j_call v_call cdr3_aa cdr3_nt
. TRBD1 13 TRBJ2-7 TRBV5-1 CASSLPRGHEQYF TGCGCCAGCAGCTTGCCCAGGGGGCACGAGCAGTACTTC
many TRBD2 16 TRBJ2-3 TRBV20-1 CSARDQGTSGRDTQYF TGCAGTGCTAGAGATCAAGGGACTAGCGGGAGGGATACGCAGTATTTT
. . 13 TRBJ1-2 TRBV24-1 CATSDRDLYGYTF TGTGCCACCAGTGACCGGGACCTATATGGCTACACCTTC
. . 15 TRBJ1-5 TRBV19 CASSILYSANQPQHF TGTGCCAGTAGTATACTTTACAGCGCAAATCAGCCCCAGCATTTT
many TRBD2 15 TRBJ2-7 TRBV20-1 CSARDRTGGRYEQYF TGCAGTGCTAGAGATCGGACGGGAGGCCGCTACGAGCAGTACTTC
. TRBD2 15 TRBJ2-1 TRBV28 CASSLAGGFVHEQFF TGTGCCAGCAGTCTAGCGGGAGGTTTCGTCCATGAGCAGTTCTTC
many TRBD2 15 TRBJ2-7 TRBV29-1 CSVDNRREGRYEQYF TGCAGCGTTGATAACAGGCGGGAGGGCCGGTACGAGCAGTACTTC
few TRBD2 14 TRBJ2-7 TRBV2 CASSETSGRHEQYF TGTGCCAGCAGTGAAACTAGCGGGAGGCACGAGCAGTACTTC
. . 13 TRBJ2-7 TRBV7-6 CASSNRDGYEQYF TGTGCCAGCAGCAATCGAGATGGGTACGAGCAGTACTTC
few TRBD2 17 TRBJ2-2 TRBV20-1 CSASPWAGAALTGELFF TGCAGTGCTAGTCCCTGGGCGGGAGCGGCTTTGACCGGGGAGCTGTTTTTT
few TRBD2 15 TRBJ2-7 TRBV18 CASRGVGTSGYEQYF TGTGCCAGCCGCGGTGTAGGGACTAGCGGGTACGAGCAGTACTTC
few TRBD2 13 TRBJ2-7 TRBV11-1 CASATSGSYEQYF TGTGCCAGCGCCACTAGCGGCTCCTACGAGCAGTACTTC
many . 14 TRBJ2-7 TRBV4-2 CASSQELFSYEQYF TGTGCCAGCAGCCAAGAGTTGTTCTCCTACGAGCAGTACTTC
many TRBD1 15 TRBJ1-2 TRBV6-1 CASSAGTGGNYGYTF TGTGCCAGCAGTGCAGGGACAGGGGGAAACTATGGCTACACCTTC
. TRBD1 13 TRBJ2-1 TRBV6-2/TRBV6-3 CASSPTGANEQFF TGTGCCAGCAGTCCTACAGGGGCCAATGAGCAGTTCTTC
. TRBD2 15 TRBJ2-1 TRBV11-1 CASSVAGTGYNEQFF TGTGCCAGCAGCGTAGCGGGAACGGGCTACAATGAGCAGTTCTTC
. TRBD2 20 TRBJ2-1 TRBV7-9 CASSTPVPGLAGALGNEQFF TGTGCCAGCAGCACACCCGTACCGGGACTAGCGGGAGCCCTCGGGAATGAGCAGTTCTTC
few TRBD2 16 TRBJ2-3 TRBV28 CASSVGGLATSDTQYF TGTGCCAGCAGCGTGGGAGGACTAGCGACCTCAGATACGCAGTATTTT
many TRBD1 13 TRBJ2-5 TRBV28 CASSSTGGETQYF TGTGCCAGCAGTTCGACAGGGGGCGAGACCCAGTACTTC
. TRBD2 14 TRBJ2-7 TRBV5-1 CASAAAGGAYEQYF TGCGCCAGCGCGGCAGCGGGGGGAGCCTACGAGCAGTACTTC
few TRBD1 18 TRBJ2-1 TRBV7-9 CASSRTTGQVLIYNEQFF TGTGCCAGCAGCCGTACAACGGGACAGGTCCTCATCTACAATGAGCAGTTCTTC
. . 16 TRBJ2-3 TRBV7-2 CASSLGGVRGTDTQYF TGTGCCAGCAGCTTAGGAGGGGTGAGGGGCACAGATACGCAGTATTTT
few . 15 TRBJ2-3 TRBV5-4 CASSPGQLFTDTQYF TGTGCCAGCAGCCCGGGCCAGCTCTTCACAGATACGCAGTATTTT
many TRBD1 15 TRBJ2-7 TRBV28 CASSPNRGPGYEQYF TGTGCCAGCAGCCCCAACAGGGGACCAGGCTACGAGCAGTACTTC
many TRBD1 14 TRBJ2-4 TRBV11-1 CASSLDRGKNIQYF TGTGCCAGCAGCTTGGACAGGGGGAAAAACATTCAGTACTTC
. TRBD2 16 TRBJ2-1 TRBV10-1 CASSRTSGSAHNEQFF TGCGCCAGCAGTAGGACTAGCGGGAGCGCCCACAATGAGCAGTTCTTC
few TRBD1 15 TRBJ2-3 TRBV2 CASSAGTGGRNTQYF TGTGCCAGCAGTGCCGGGACAGGGGGCCGAAATACGCAGTATTTT
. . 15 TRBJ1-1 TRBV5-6 CASSLTLGYGTEAFF TGTGCCAGCAGCTTGACATTGGGGTACGGCACTGAAGCTTTCTTT
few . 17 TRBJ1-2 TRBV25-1 CASRGASSGLGDYGYTF TGTGCCAGCAGGGGGGCTAGTTCTGGCCTTGGAGACTATGGCTACACCTTC
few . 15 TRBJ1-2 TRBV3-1 CASRFIGQGEYGYTF TGTGCCAGCCGTTTCATCGGCCAGGGAGAGTATGGCTACACCTTC
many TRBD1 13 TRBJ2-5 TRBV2 CASSVGQGGTQYF TGTGCCAGCAGTGTTGGACAGGGGGGTACCCAGTACTTC